The 11 T cell receptor beta chains in this list originate from one sample, sequenced in a study of human T cells and chemical hapten exposure. Indicated time point: patch test 2, 6 weeks after DPC sensitization. Treatment defined: therapeutic diphenylcyclopropenone sensitization with weekly scalp DPC. TCRdb reprocessed the RACE reads via MiXCR and lists one record per CDR3 protein. Of some 100,000 distinct CDR3 sequences listed, roughly 9% were seen once; the top ten hold around 3.1%. Sample: whole blood, taken in connection with sensitization to the hapten diphenylcyclopropenone (DPC). The receptor set was obtained from a woman in her 40s with alopecia areata. Some clones in this sample may be carry-over from other donors' samples.

The CDR3 is CASDKVGNTIYF. In DNA, the CDR3 is TGTGCCAGCGATAAAGTCGGAAACACCATATATTTT. The V gene is TRBV7-9, the J gene TRBJ1-3, with unresolved D. This CDR3 has 12 residues. The V end was cut by 8 bases, the J end by 4 bases, with 9 bases between. CDR1 SEHNR and CDR2 FQNEAQ come from the germline V gene (reference sequence).

The V and J genes are TRBV6-2 or TRBV6-3 and TRBJ1-5, with D unresolved. Germline lookup yields CDR1 MNHEY and CDR2 SVGEGT. The CDR3 has 13 amino acids. The V end lost 6 bases, the J end lost 5 bases, and 11 bases lay between the germline ends. The CDR3 coding sequence is TGTGCCAGCAGAGACTTTAAGGATCAGCCCCAGCATTTT. Amino acid sequence: CASRDFKDQPQHF.

The chain joins TRBV29-1 to TRBJ2-7; TRBD2 is a possible D gene (5 bases). The CDR3 runs 14 residues. Trimming left V 1 base short and J 2 bases short, with 12 bases between. In germline, CDR1 is SQVTM, CDR2 ANQGSEA. The chain's CDR3 is CSVEGGLPPYEQYF. Written as DNA, the CDR3 is TGCAGCGTTGAAGGAGGGTTGCCCCCCTACGAGCAGTACTTC.

The rearrangement uses TRBV7-7 and TRBJ1-1; tentatively, D is TRBD1 (6 bases). CDR1 and CDR2 from the germline V gene are SSHAT and FNYEAQ (reference sequence). This CDR3 contains 15 residues. Trimming took 5 bases from V and 3 from J, leaving 16 bases between them. Written as DNA, the CDR3 is TGTGCCAGCAGCCCGTGGGCAGGGGTGGACACTGAAGCTTTCTTT. It yields the protein CASSPWAGVDTEAFF.

This clonotype was counted ten times or more. This chain joins TRBV3-1 and TRBJ2-7; no clear D gene. Germline V gene lookup returns CDR1 LGHDT and CDR2 YNNKEL (reference sequence). V dropped 1 base and J dropped 2 bases, with 9 bases sitting between them. The CDR3 extends over 14 amino acids. The DNA for the CDR3 is TGTGCCAGCAGCCAAGGGGCAGGAACCTACGAGCAGTACTTC. Protein product: CASSQGAGTYEQYF.

This clonotype occurred a few times. The chain couples TRBV5-8 to TRBJ1-5; unclear D gene. V lost 0 bases and J lost 3, with 7 bases in between. The CDR3 is made up of 14 amino acids. Looked up from germline, CDR1 is SGHTS and CDR2 is YDEGEE. The CDR3 region has the DNA TGTGCCAGCAGCTTGGGGCAGCCCAATCAGCCCCAGCATTTT. Translated: CASSLGQPNQPQHF.

This sequence joins TRBV6-5 and TRBJ1-1, with TRBD1 as a possible D gene (6 bases). The germline gives CDR1 MNHEY, CDR2 SVGAGI. The length of the CDR3 is 13 residues. Deletions cut 6 bases from V and 1 base from J, with 9 bases between. The CDR3, as DNA: TGTGCCAGCAGAGGACAGCAGAACACTGAAGCTTTCTTT. It specifies CASRGQQNTEAFF.

This clonotype was seen only a few times. This chain joins TRBV11-2 and TRBJ2-3; D is possibly TRBD2 (6 bases). Per the germline V gene, CDR1 is SGHAT and CDR2 is FQNNGV. V was clipped by 8 bases and J by 10 bases, with 19 bases between them. The CDR3 has 13 residues. In DNA form, the CDR3 reads TGTGCCAGCGGCCGGGGGAGTCCTGTTCCGCAGTATTTT. This encodes CASGRGSPVPQYF.

Many counts were recorded for this clonotype. The genes are TRBV5-1 and TRBJ1-5; possibly TRBD1 for D (5 bases). Trimming took 0 bases from V and 5 from J, leaving 12 bases between them. The CDR3 loop spans 15 amino acids. Germline V CDR1 and CDR2: SGHRS, YFSETQ. In DNA form, the CDR3 reads TGCGCCAGCAGCTTGGAGGGGTTCACCCATCAGCCCCAGCATTTT. Translated, it gives CASSLEGFTHQPQHF.

This clonotype was counted many times. V usage is TRBV12-3 or TRBV12-4 and J usage is TRBJ2-3, with D hard to call. The CDR3 length is 11 residues. Trimming pared 5 bases from V and 2 bases from J, leaving 2 bases between. The CDR3 DNA is TGTGCCAGCAGTATCACAGATACGCAGTATTTT. Its protein product is CASSITDTQYF.

The V and J genes are TRBV18 and TRBJ1-1, with D uncertain. The length of the CDR3 is 14 residues. Germline-derived CDR1 and CDR2 are KGHSH and LQKENI. V was cut by 3 bases and J by 0 bases, with 8 bases left in between. In DNA form, the CDR3 reads TGTGCCAGCTCACCGGGATTTATGAACACTGAAGCTTTCTTT. Its protein product is CASSPGFMNTEAFF.